This T cell receptor (beta chain) is drawn from a study of OX40 agonist ivuxolimab in advanced cancers. Profiling relied on immunoSEQ multiplex PCR, and the TCRdb table lists in-frame clones only, not all of them. In the table there are 60,000 to 70,000 clones, 75% to 95% of which are singletons. The CDR3 runs to 14 residues. Germline V gives CDR1 LNHDA, CDR2 SQIVND (reference sequence). The germline V and J ends were trimmed by 3 bases and 2 bases, with 10 bases remaining between them. This sample comprised CD4+ or CD8+ T cells sorted from blood, obtained in a trial of the OX40 agonist ivuxolimab. The clonotype comes from an adult with an advanced solid tumor such as melanoma, head and neck, liver or kidney cancer. The rearrangement uses TRBV19 and TRBJ1-1; D possibly corresponds to TRBD1 (6 bases). The CDR3 DNA reads TGTGCCAGTAGTATTCGGGGGGCTAACACTGAAGCTTTCTTT. This translates into CASSIRGANTEAFF.